This TCR beta chain was sequenced during a study of T-cell reconstitution after alpha-beta-depleted transplantation in children. General study results and limits: Surviving recipient cells, namely T cells and thymic progenitors, were the source of high day-60 TCRbeta diversity in some patients. It was newly produced T cells that mostly accounted for T-cell counts and diversity one year after transplant. Reportedly, roughly two months post-transplant, alpha-beta T cells arose from several hundred expanded graft clones.

Trimming at V came to 4 bases and at J to 6 bases, leaving 3 bases not matched to a gene. The CDR3 is 13 residues long. CDR1 is SGDLS and CDR2 is YYNGEE in the germline V gene. For TCRbeta, the library was prepared with unique molecular identifiers. In TCRdb, the PCR reads were re-called with MiXCR into one record per CDR3 protein. The data hold about 830,000 distinct CDR3 sequences, with roughly 15% observed a single time. This clonotype was seen many times. What it binds is unknown. This rearrangement joins TRBV9 to TRBJ2-1, with TRBD1 matching over 8 bases. The source material was PBMCs, mostly from graft donor cells, sampled 360 days after TCRalphabeta/CD19-depleted stem cell transplant. The clonotype was recovered from a male patient younger than 18 who had a stem cell transplant for acute lymphoblastic leukemia, so the T cells may come from the graft donor. The CDR3 DNA follows: TGTGCCAGCAGCCCGACAGGGGTCAATGAGCAGTTCTTC. Translating it yields CASSPTGVNEQFF.